Listed below are T cell receptor beta chains from one sample, sequenced in a study of cytomegalovirus exposure and HLA in healthy donors. Clones were sequenced by immunoSEQ multiplex PCR, and TCRdb holds only the in-frame ones, with some missing. The data contain approximately 130,000 clones, around 77% of them seen just once; the ten biggest clones take up roughly 1.2%. The sequenced sample consisted of PBMCs. The receptors originated from a man aged 45-65 years in good health and CMV-seronegative. Each CDR3 is given without its conserved first and last residue.

v_call	j_call	cdr3_aa
TRBV28	TRBJ2-2	ASSEISGAGAGELF
TRBV28	TRBJ2-1	ASSQRDGGKF
TRBV30	TRBJ2-7	AWRSRSYEQY
TRBV28	TRBJ2-1	ARARGVKLSDNEQF
TRBV25-1	TRBJ1-1	ASRNRGDTEAF
TRBV5-1	TRBJ2-1	ASSSERLAGSYNEQF
TRBV4-2	TRBJ1-1	ASSQVDRGTYTEAF
TRBV7-6	TRBJ1-5	ASSQDGGQPQH
TRBV7-8	TRBJ1-1	ASSFHPGAEAF
TRBV6-1	TRBJ1-1	ASSPSTDTEAF
TRBV19	TRBJ1-2	ASSMRGNYGYT
TRBV7-2	TRBJ2-6	ASSFGRARGANVLT
TRBV29-1	TRBJ1-1	SVRKRDRNTEAF
TRBV2	TRBJ2-5	ASNLAGGPYETQY
TRBV2	TRBJ2-5	ASNPTGDETQY
TRBV5-1	TRBJ2-2	ASSSGLALSNTGELF
TRBV14	NA	ASSQVGEQY
TRBV14	TRBJ1-3	ASSRGGTAGNTIY
TRBV28	TRBJ2-7	ASQGGAISYEQY
TRBV5-6	TRBJ2-7	ASSLGGGFHEQY
TRBV7-9	TRBJ2-1	ASGAGGSYNEQF
TRBV18	TRBJ2-7	ASSPGTGPSYEQY
TRBV6-1	TRBJ1-3	ASRSHREYGNTIY
TRBV19	TRBJ1-2	ASRESGTGNYGYT
TRBV5-1	TRBJ2-2	ASSLRFVGGDSGRTGELF
TRBV11-2	TRBJ2-7	ASSDPGTPDAYEQY
TRBV27	TRBJ2-1	ASGYRGPSNYNEQF
TRBV2	TRBJ1-5	ASSPGQGGNQPQH
TRBV10-3	TRBJ1-5	AISGQSNQPQH
TRBV2	TRBJ2-7	ASSDVLTRQY
TRBV14	TRBJ2-1	ASSQDASGIMQF
TRBV5-1	TRBJ2-1	ASSLVQGGDEQF
TRBV7-8	TRBJ2-6	ASSLAPGQGSGANVLT
TRBV6-1	NA	ASSEGAVAWFEQY
TRBV7-3	TRBJ2-2	ASSASGTGYTGELF
TRBV5-4	TRBJ2-1	ASSRPGQGSYNEQF
TRBV5-1	TRBJ1-5	ASSRGGIYSNQPQH
TRBV27	TRBJ1-3	ASSSLDTSSGNTIY
TRBV6-1	TRBJ2-7	ASSERGTGGEQY
TRBV15	TRBJ1-5	ATSRTGFNQPQH
TRBV11-2	TRBJ2-7	ASSPNQGSTYEQY
TRBV15	TRBJ2-3	ATSHRADGTDTQY
TRBV5-1	TRBJ2-5	ASSSGQGTFRETQY
TRBV6-1	TRBJ2-1	ASSNPGTAYNEQF
TRBV11-2	TRBJ2-3	ASSPRPTAGGPSHTQY
TRBV2	TRBJ2-5	ASSEARAGQETQY
TRBV27	TRBJ2-1	ASSPRLGWGWGEQF
TRBV10-3	TRBJ1-1	AISPDREMNTEAF
TRBV5-1	TRBJ2-5	ATIGGLAGWGYQETQY
TRBV27	TRBJ2-7	ASSLTGALINEQY
TRBV9	TRBJ2-1	ASTRIAAYHNEQF
TRBV5-4	TRBJ2-5	ASARTTSEETQY
TRBV7-2	TRBJ1-3	ASSSRAGLRNTIY
TRBV5-4	TRBJ1-2	ASSTGQNYGYT
TRBV7-9	TRBJ1-5	ASSLGAGGFSNQPQH
TRBV28	TRBJ2-6	ASSSGARAGANVLT
TRBV6-6	TRBJ2-2	ASSLGLAGTGELF
TRBV10-1	TRBJ2-1	ASSEPDRVNEQF
TRBV9	TRBJ2-5	ASSVEGLAGETQY
TRBV30	TRBJ2-7	AWSVPRTSGRFEQY